Below, 16 T cell receptor beta chains from the same sample are listed, as sequenced in a study of low-dose radiotherapy and immunotherapy resistance in tumors. TRAV- and TRBV-specific primers primed first-strand cDNA, covering alpha and beta chains. With a constant-region primer and a V-primer adapter, TCRs were subjected to 20 PCR cycles of amplification. TCRdb itself ran the reads through MiXCR, one entry per CDR3 protein. This sample has 7,500 to 10,000 distinct CDR3 sequences, with approximately 81% found just once. These receptors came from a human donor with advanced metastatic prostate, ovarian, gallbladder or colorectal cancer (not recorded which). This table probably holds off-target reads from a library built for another chain.

The chain couples TRBV4-2 to TRBJ2-5; TRBD2 aligns across 11 bases. With 4 bases clipped from V and 7 bases from J, the junction kept 11 bases outside the gene matches. This CDR3 is built from 16 residues. CDR1 and CDR2 (germline): LGHNA, YNFKEQ. This CDR3 reads CASSPDSGRAGVTQYF. For the CDR3, the DNA is TGTGCCAGCAGCCCGGATAGCGGGAGGGCCGGGGTGACCCAGTACTTC.

This clonotype was seen a single time. This chain uses TRBV29-1 with TRBJ2-1, with 8 bases fitting TRBD1. The CDR3 has 14 residues. The V gene's germline CDR1 is SQVTM and CDR2 ANQGSEA. The ends lost 8 bases at V and 8 bases at J; junction bases unmatched: 14. CDR3 nucleotide sequence: TGCAGCTACCAGGCGCAGGGGGCGCAGGATGAGCAGTTCTTC. It is translated as CSYQAQGAQDEQFF.

V is TRBV2 and J is TRBJ2-2, with D unclear. The CDR3 has 14 residues. Trimming removed 1 base from V and 3 bases from J, with 6 bases in between. Germline V gene lookup returns CDR1 SNHLY and CDR2 FYNNEI. CDR3 sequence (DNA): TGTGCCAGCAGTGAAGGGCCTTACACCGGGGAGCTGTTTTTT. As protein: CASSEGPYTGELFF.

This sequence joins TRBV28 and TRBJ2-3, with 8 bases aligning to TRBD2. CDR1 MDHEN and CDR2 SYDVKM come from the germline V gene. The CDR3 has 14 residues. V lost 3 bases, J lost 4 bases, and 3 bases stayed unmatched. CDR3 region: CASSFGREADTQYF. In DNA form, the CDR3 reads TGTGCCAGCAGTTTCGGGCGGGAGGCAGATACGCAGTATTTT.

The rearrangement uses TRBV28 and TRBJ1-2; perhaps TRBD1 as D (6 bases). Per germline, CDR1 MDHEN and CDR2 SYDVKM. The CDR3 runs to 11 residues. V was shortened by 2 bases and J by 13 bases, with 11 bases between the two germline ends. CDR3 sequence: CASSLVGGLTF. DNA of the CDR3: TGTGCCAGCAGTTTAGTTGGGGGCCTCACCTTC.

This clonotype was seen a few times. V usage is TRBV9 and J usage is TRBJ2-5; 11 positions agree with TRBD2. The J segment lost 11 bases and the V segment lost 4 bases, leaving 13 bases of the junction unmatched. This CDR3 spans 15 amino acids. The germline V gene encodes CDR1 SGDLS and CDR2 YYNGEE. The CDR3 loop reads CASSQSRLAGPSQYF. DNA for the CDR3: TGTGCCAGCAGCCAGAGTAGACTAGCGGGACCCTCTCAGTACTTC.

Only a few counts were recorded for this clonotype. V usage is TRBV20-1 and J usage is TRBJ2-5; D may correspond to TRBD1 or TRBD2 (5 bases each). Germline V CDR1 and CDR2: DFQATT, SNEGSKA (reference sequence). The CDR3 spans 12 residues. CDR3 sequence reads: CSFSWGQETQYF. The CDR3 DNA follows: TGCTCCTTTTCGTGGGGGCAAGAGACCCAGTACTTC.

The chain's CDR3 is CSAGRPSTDTQYF. In nucleotides, the CDR3 is TGCAGTGCTGGACGACCCTCCACAGATACGCAGTATTTT. The chain has TRBV20-1 and TRBJ2-3; D is uncertain. Germline CDR1 reads DFQATT; CDR2 reads SNEGSKA (reference sequence). V was shortened by 5 bases and J by 2 bases, with 11 bases between the two germline ends. The length of the CDR3 is 13 residues.

In its sample, this clonotype was seen a few times. The chain uses TRBV14 and TRBJ1-1, with D unresolved. This CDR3 has 14 residues. Looked up from germline, CDR1 is SGHDN and CDR2 is FVKESK. V was shortened by 3 bases and J by 3 bases, with 11 bases between the two germline ends. The CDR3 here is CASSHDSRDTEAFF. The DNA for the CDR3 is TGTGCCAGCAGCCATGACTCTCGCGACACTGAAGCTTTCTTT.

The V and J genes are TRBV5-6 and TRBJ2-5; D not resolved. This CDR3 is built from 15 residues. Germline loops: CDR1 SGHDT, CDR2 YYEEEE. V dropped 4 bases and J dropped 5 bases, with 18 bases sitting between them. The CDR3 region is CASSRRRTGRETQYF. The CDR3 DNA sequence: TGTGCCAGCAGCCGTCGGCGAACCGGGCGGGAGACCCAGTACTTC.

The chain recombines TRBV9 with TRBJ1-2; D perhaps matches TRBD1 (5 bases). The germline V and J ends were trimmed by 6 bases and 4 bases, with 16 bases remaining between them. CDR3 size: 14 residues. CDR1 and CDR2 from the germline V gene are SGDLS and YYNGEE. The CDR3 region has the DNA TGTGCCAGCACCAAAAGTCGGGGGTTCTATGGCTACACCTTC. Residues: CASTKSRGFYGYTF.

CDR3 region: CASSHGDRLYNEQFF. The DNA for the CDR3 is TGTGCCAGCAGTCACGGGGACCGATTATATAATGAGCAGTTCTTC. The J gene is TRBJ2-1, the V gene TRBV12-3 or TRBV12-4; D could derive from TRBD1 or TRBD2 (5 bases each). The CDR3 totals 15 residues. The ends were cut back, 5 bases at V and 7 bases at J, with 18 bases in the middle.

The rearrangement links TRBV5-1 to TRBJ1-1; D is possibly TRBD1 (6 bases). V shed 5 bases and J shed 1 base, with 15 bases lying between them. Per germline, CDR1 SGHRS and CDR2 YFSETQ. This CDR3 has 15 residues. CDR3 in amino acids: CASRDGGAGNTEAFF. The CDR3 region has the DNA TGCGCCAGCAGGGACGGGGGGGCAGGGAACACTGAAGCTTTCTTT.

V and J are TRBV28 and TRBJ2-5; the match to TRBD1 covers 8 bases. Unmatched junction bases numbered 14, after V lost 7 bases and J lost 1 base. From germline, CDR1 is MDHEN and CDR2 SYDVKM. This CDR3 has 17 residues. The CDR3 region is CASKRSLRGQGQETQYF. CDR3 DNA: TGTGCCAGCAAAAGGAGTCTCCGAGGACAGGGCCAAGAGACCCAGTACTTC.

This clonotype was found once. The V gene is TRBV5-1, the J gene TRBJ2-7, with a tentative D call TRBD1 (6 bases). The CDR3 has 14 amino acids. Trimming removed 4 bases from V and 2 bases from J, with 13 bases in between. The V gene's germline CDR1 is SGHRS and CDR2 YFSETQ. The CDR3 nucleotides are TGCGCCAGCAGCCCGGCGACAGGCCCCTACGAGCAGTACTTC. It is translated as CASSPATGPYEQYF. Full variable domain (missing parts from reference TRBV5-1 and TRBJ2-7): KAGVTQTPRYLIKTRGQQVTLSCSPISGHRSVSWYQQTPGQGLQFLFEYFSETQRNKGNFPGRFSGRQFSNSRSEMNVSTLELGDSALYLCASSPATGPYEQYFGPGTRLTVT.

The rearrangement links TRBV3-1 to TRBJ2-1, with 14 nucleotides matching TRBD2. Trimming took 4 bases from V and 7 from J; bases not matched to a gene: 3. The germline CDR1 and CDR2 sequences are LGHDT and YNNKEL (reference sequence). The CDR3 extends over 15 amino acids. CDR3 in amino acids: CASSLGLAGGNEQFF. For the CDR3, the DNA is TGTGCCAGCAGCCTAGGACTAGCGGGAGGAAATGAGCAGTTCTTC.